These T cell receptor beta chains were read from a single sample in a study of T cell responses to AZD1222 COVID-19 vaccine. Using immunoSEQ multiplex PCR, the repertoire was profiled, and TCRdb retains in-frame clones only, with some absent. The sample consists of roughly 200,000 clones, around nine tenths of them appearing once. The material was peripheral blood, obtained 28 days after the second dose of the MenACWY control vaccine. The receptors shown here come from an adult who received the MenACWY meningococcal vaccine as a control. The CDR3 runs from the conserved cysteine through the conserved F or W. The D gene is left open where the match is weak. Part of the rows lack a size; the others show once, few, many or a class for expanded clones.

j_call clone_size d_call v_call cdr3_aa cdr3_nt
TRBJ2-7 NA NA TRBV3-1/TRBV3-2 CASSQNRQQYEQYF TGTGCCAGCAGCCAAAATCGGCAGCAATACGAGCAGTACTTC
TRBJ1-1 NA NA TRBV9 CASSASGVVTEAFF TGTGCCAGCAGCGCCTCAGGGGTCGTCACTGAAGCTTTCTTT
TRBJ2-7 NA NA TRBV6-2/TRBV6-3 CASRPASRSYEQYF TGTGCCAGCCGCCCCGCTAGCCGATCCTACGAGCAGTACTTC
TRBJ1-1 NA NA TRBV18 CASSPGTANTEAFF TGTGCCAGCTCACCCGGTACAGCGAACACTGAAGCTTTCTTT
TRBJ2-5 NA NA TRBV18 CASSPDETQYF TGTGCCAGCTCACCCGATGAGACCCAGTACTTC
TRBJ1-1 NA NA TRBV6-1 CASSERERGNPEAFF TGTGCCAGCAGTGAAAGAGAAAGGGGAAATCCTGAAGCTTTCTTT
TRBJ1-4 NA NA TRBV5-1 CASSLPSEKLFF TGCGCCAGCAGCCTCCCGTCTGAAAAACTGTTTTTT
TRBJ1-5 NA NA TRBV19 CASSIGIGQPQHF TGTGCCAGTAGTATTGGCATAGGACAGCCCCAGCATTTT
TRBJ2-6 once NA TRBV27 CASSLGVGSGANVLTF TGTGCCAGCAGTTTAGGAGTGGGCTCTGGGGCCAACGTCCTGACTTTC
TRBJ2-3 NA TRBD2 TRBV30 CAWSKLAGNTDTQYF TGTGCCTGGAGTAAACTAGCGGGAAACACAGATACGCAGTATTTT
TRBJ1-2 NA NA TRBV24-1 CATSAQNYGYTF TGTGCCACCAGTGCCCAGAACTATGGCTACACCTTC
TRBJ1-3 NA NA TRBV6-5 CASSLNPSGNTIYF TGTGCCAGCAGTCTGAATCCCTCTGGAAACACCATATATTTT
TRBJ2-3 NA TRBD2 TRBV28 CASSLFELAGADTQYF TGTGCCAGCAGTTTATTCGAACTAGCGGGGGCAGATACGCAGTATTTT
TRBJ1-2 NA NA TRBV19 CASSIDGNYGYTF TGTGCCAGTAGTATTGACGGGAACTATGGCTACACCTTC
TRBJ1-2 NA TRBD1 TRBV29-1 CSVVGRGLNYGYTF TGCAGCGTTGTGGGCAGGGGGCTTAACTATGGCTACACCTTC
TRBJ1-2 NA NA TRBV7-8 CASSLRKGGYTF TGTGCCAGCAGCCTTAGGAAGGGGGGCTACACCTTC